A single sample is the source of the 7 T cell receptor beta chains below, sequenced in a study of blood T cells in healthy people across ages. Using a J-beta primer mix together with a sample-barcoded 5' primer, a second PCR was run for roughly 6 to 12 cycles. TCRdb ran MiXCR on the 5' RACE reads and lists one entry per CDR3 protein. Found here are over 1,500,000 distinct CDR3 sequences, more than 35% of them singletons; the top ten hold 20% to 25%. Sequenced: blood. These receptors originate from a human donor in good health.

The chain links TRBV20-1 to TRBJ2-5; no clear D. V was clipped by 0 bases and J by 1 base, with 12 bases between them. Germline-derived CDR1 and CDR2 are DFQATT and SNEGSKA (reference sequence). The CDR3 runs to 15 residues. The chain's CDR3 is CSARDGRAAQETQYF. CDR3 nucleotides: TGCAGTGCTAGAGATGGTCGGGCAGCCCAAGAGACCCAGTACTTC.

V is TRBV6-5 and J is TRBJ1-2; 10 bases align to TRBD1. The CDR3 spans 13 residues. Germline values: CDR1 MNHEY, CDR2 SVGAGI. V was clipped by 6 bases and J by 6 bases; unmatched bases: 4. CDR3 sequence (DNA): TGTGCCAGCAGGGACAGGGGGAGGGATGGCTACACCTTC. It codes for CASRDRGRDGYTF.

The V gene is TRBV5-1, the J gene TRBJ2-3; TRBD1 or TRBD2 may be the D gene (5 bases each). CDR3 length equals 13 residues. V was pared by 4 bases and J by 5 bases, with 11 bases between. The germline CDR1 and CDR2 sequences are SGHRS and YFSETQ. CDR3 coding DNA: TGCGCCAGCAGCAGACGGGACGTAGATACGCAGTATTTT. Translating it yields CASSRRDVDTQYF.

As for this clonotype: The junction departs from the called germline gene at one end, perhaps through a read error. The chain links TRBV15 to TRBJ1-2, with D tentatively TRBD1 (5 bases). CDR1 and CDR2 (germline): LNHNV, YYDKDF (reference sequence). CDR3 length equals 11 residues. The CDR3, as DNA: TGTGCCGCCAGGGAGGCGTATGGCTACACCTTC. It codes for CAAREAYGYTF.

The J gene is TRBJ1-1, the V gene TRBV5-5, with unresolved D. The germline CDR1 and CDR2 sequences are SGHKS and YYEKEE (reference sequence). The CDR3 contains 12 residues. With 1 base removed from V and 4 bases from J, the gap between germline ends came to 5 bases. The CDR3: CASSLPLTEAFF. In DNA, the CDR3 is TGTGCCAGCAGCTTGCCACTCACTGAAGCTTTCTTT.

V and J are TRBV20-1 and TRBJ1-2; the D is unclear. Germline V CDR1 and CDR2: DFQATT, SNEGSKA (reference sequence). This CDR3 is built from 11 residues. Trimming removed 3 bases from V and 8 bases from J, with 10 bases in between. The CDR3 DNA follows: TGCAGTGCTAGCAACTACGGCGGCTACACCTTC. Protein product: CSASNYGGYTF.

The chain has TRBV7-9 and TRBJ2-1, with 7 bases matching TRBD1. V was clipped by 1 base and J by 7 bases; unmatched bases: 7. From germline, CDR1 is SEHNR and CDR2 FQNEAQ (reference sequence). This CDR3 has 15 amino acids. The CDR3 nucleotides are TGTGCCAGCAGCTTAGGGCAGGGGGTGGCTAATGAGCAGTTCTTC. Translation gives CASSLGQGVANEQFF.